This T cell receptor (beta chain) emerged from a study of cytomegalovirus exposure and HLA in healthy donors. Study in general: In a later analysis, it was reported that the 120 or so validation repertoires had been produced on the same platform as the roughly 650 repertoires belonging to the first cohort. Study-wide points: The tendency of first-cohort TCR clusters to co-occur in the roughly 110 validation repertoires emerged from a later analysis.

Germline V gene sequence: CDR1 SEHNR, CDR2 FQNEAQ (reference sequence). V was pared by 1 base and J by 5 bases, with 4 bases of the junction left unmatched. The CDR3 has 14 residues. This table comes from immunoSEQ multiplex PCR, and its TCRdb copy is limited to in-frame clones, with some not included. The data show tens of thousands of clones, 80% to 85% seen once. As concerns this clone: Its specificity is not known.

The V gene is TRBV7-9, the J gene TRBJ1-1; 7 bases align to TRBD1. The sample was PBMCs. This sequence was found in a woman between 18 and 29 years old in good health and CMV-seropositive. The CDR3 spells CASSLVGRGTEAFF. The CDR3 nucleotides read TGTGCCAGCAGCTTAGTCGGCAGGGGGACTGAAGCTTTCTTT.